This T cell receptor beta chain was captured in a study of memory CD4+ T cells and cytomegalovirus serostatus. Single viable CD3+CD4+CD8-CD45RO+ cells were sorted as the memory CD4+ T cells. Details on this clone: Its antigen is unknown.

General observations from the study: Each of some 67 CMV-associated TCRbeta sequences occurred in one to five individuals.

The CDR3 length is 15 residues. Trimming took off 3 bases at V and 4 bases at J, with 13 bases between the two ends. CDR1 is SGHRS and CDR2 is YFSETQ in the germline V gene. Clones were sequenced by immunoSEQ multiplex PCR, and TCRdb holds only the in-frame ones, with some missing. The data show tens of thousands of clones, 83% seen once. This TCR derives from an adult in good health and CMV-seropositive. This chain uses TRBV5-1 with TRBJ2-2; D not resolved. The sequenced sample was memory CD4+ T cells from blood. CDR3 nucleotide sequence: TGCGCCAGCAGCTATGACACCGGGCTCACCGGGGAGCTGTTTTTT. Its protein is CASSYDTGLTGELFF.